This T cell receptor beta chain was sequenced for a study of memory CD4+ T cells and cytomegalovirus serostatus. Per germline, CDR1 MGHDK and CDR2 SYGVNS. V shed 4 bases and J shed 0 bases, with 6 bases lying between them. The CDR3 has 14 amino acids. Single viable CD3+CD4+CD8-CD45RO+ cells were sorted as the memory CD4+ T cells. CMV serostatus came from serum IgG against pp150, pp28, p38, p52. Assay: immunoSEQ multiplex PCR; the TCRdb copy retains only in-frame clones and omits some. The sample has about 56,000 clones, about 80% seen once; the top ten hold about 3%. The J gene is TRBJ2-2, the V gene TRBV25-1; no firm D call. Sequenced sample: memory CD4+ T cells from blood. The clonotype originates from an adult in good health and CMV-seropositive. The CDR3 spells CASSGQANTGELFF. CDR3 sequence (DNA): TGTGCCAGCAGTGGCCAGGCGAACACCGGGGAGCTGTTTTTT.